The sequence of this TCR beta chain was determined in a study of identical twins. Study-level findings and limits: Analyses of zero insertions could be partly confounded by invariant MAIT and iNKT cells. Weaker excess sharing between twins was seen in beta out-of-frame sequences.

This clonotype was counted at least ten times. As yet, its antigen is unknown. TCRdb reprocessed the 5' RACE reads via MiXCR and lists one record per CDR3 protein. The sample includes approximately 220,000 distinct CDR3 sequences, 7.5% of them seen just once. Healthy Caucasian individuals made up all the donors. These data were also reused for a study on yellow fever vaccine responses in identical twins. Per that paper: Twins' T cell vaccine responses reportedly looked partly convergent, partly personalized.

The sample was CD8+ T cells sorted from blood. The receptor's source is a woman aged 18-29 years in good health.

The CDR3 reads CASSQDLLAGRPPDTQYF. In DNA form, the CDR3 reads TGTGCCAGCAGCCAAGACCTCCTAGCGGGAAGGCCCCCAGATACGCAGTATTTT. V gene TRBV4-2 combines with J gene TRBJ2-3; 9 bases match TRBD2. V dropped 0 bases and J dropped 4; count of bases not matched to a gene: 11. The CDR3 has 18 residues. Germline assignment: CDR1 LGHNA and CDR2 YNFKEQ.